The rows below give T cell receptor beta chains drawn from one sample of a study of T cells in Graves' hyperthyroidism and ophthalmopathy. TCRdb reprocessed the multiplex PCR reads with MiXCR, giving one entry per CDR3 protein. The sample lists about 590,000 distinct CDR3 sequences; 15% to 19% were seen once. Input material: blood. Source of these receptors: a woman aged 30 to 39 with Graves' hyperthyroidism. Each CDR3 is given with its conserved first and last residue. D genes are given only for firm matches. Size is omitted from some rows. Given values are once, few, many or a class for expanded clones.

>TRBJ2-2|TRBV12-3/TRBV12-4|TRBD1|many
TGTGCCAGCCGCCGGGACAGGGTATCCGACGGGGAGCTGTTTTTT
CASRRDRVSDGELFF
>TRBJ2-1|TRBV4-1|-|-
TGCGCCAGCAGCCAGACTAGTTATGAGCAGTTCTTC
CASSQTSYEQFF
>TRBJ2-5|TRBV20-1|TRBD2|-
TGCAGTGCTAGAAAGCTAGCGGGAGTGGGTCGAGAGACCCAGTACTTC
CSARKLAGVGRETQYF
>TRBJ1-2|TRBV5-1|TRBD1|-
TGCGCCAGCAGACTTGACAGGGCCGACTATGGCTACACCTTC
CASRLDRADYGYTF
>TRBJ1-1|TRBV6-1|-|many
TGTGCCAGCAGTCCGACTGAGCCCGGAAGTACTGAAGCTTTCTTT
CASSPTEPGSTEAFF
>TRBJ1-2|TRBV9|TRBD1|-
TGTGCCAGCAGCGCCGGGACAGGAGAAGGCTACACCTTC
CASSAGTGEGYTF
>TRBJ2-3|TRBV6-1|TRBD1|many
TGTGCCAGCAGAACGGGACAGTCCACAGATACGCAGTATTTT
CASRTGQSTDTQYF
>TRBJ2-2|TRBV7-3|-|many
TGTGCCAGCAGTCCGAGCACCGGGGAGCTGTTTTTT
CASSPSTGELFF
>TRBJ2-2|TRBV7-2|TRBD2|few
TGTGCCAGCAGCCTAGGACTAGCCCGCGGGGGGGAGCTGTTTTTT
CASSLGLARGGELFF
>TRBJ1-3|TRBV20-1|-|-
TGCAGTGCTAGCTACATGTCCTCTGGAAACACCATATATTTT
CSASYMSSGNTIYF
>TRBJ2-7|TRBV7-9|TRBD1|-
TGTGCCAGCAGCCCCGGGACAGGCCACTACGAGCAGTGCTTC
CASSPGTGHYEQCF
>TRBJ2-3|TRBV10-3|TRBD2|few
TGTGCCATACGACTAGCGGCGCGGGATACGCAGTATTTT
CAIRLAARDTQYF
>TRBJ2-1|TRBV28|TRBD2|many
TGTGCCAGCAGTGAGACTAGCGGATACAATGAGCAGTTCTTC
CASSETSGYNEQFF
>TRBJ1-5|TRBV19|TRBD1|-
TGTGCCACCGGGACAGGGGATCAGCCCCAGCATTTT
CATGTGDQPQHF
>TRBJ2-7|TRBV3-1|TRBD2|many
TGTGCCAGCAGCCAATCCACTCTGGCGGGAGGGGCCTACGAGCAGTACTTC
CASSQSTLAGGAYEQYF
>TRBJ1-2|TRBV28|-|-
TGTGCCAGCAGTTTAGGGGGGGCGCTTCATAACTATGGCTACACCTTC
CASSLGGALHNYGYTF
>TRBJ2-5|TRBV20-1|-|many
TGCAGTGCCGCCGGCCGAGGGCGGAACCCTCAAGAGACCCAGTACTTC
CSAAGRGRNPQETQYF
>TRBJ2-4|TRBV20-1|-|many
TGCAGTGCTAGGGCCTTGCAGAGAAACATTCAGTACTTC
CSARALQRNIQYF
>TRBJ2-1|TRBV27|-|many
TGTGCCAGCAGTTCCCTCGGTGGGAGTCGCAATGAGCAGTTCTTC
CASSSLGGSRNEQFF
>TRBJ2-3|TRBV6-1|-|few
TGTGCCAGCAGGACAGACACAGATACGCAGTATTTT
CASRTDTDTQYF
>TRBJ2-5|TRBV19|-|few
TGTGCCAGTAGTATTGGGGGTTTGGAGACCCAGTACTTC
CASSIGGLETQYF
>TRBJ1-1|TRBV5-6|-|-
TGTGCCAGCAGCTTGAATTTACTGGTCCTCACTGAAGCTTTCTTT
CASSLNLLVLTEAFF
>TRBJ2-1|TRBV7-9|TRBD2|many
TGTGCCAGCAGCCTGGGGACTAGCGGTGCTTGGGGGCAGTTCTTC
CASSLGTSGAWGQFF
>TRBJ2-1|TRBV10-2|-|-
TGCGCCAGCAGTGGGCCGCGCGCTGGCGAAAGCTCCTACAATGAGCAGTTCTTC
CASSGPRAGESSYNEQFF
>TRBJ2-3|TRBV7-2|TRBD2|many
TGTGCCAGCAGCGACGGACTAGCGGGAGGAAGAGATACGCAGTATTTT
CASSDGLAGGRDTQYF
>TRBJ2-7|TRBV20-1|TRBD1|-
TGCAGTGCTAGAAAAGGACAGGGGGCCTACGAGCAGTACTTC
CSARKGQGAYEQYF
>TRBJ2-7|TRBV7-3|-|many
TGTGCCAGCAGCGCGTTACCGAACGGGTTGGCTCGGACAATACTGCTTTACGAGCAGTACTTC
CASSALPNGLARTILLYEQYF